This T cell receptor (beta chain) came from a study of shared clonotypes between healthy human individuals. General observations from the study: Genetic and exposure-history diversity was limited by the few donors.

In germline, CDR1 is SGHVS, CDR2 FNYEAQ. V gave up 1 base and J gave up 3 bases; unmatched junction bases: 5. CDR3 length: 15 amino acids. As processed by the authors: Filtering differed for immunoSEQ, which gave only junction sequences without quality scores. TCRdb's copy holds only in-frame clones and misses some; the assay was immunoSEQ multiplex PCR. V and J calls and clone size come straight from that table; D and trimming were deduced from the DNA. The table lists about 2.3 million clones, less than 95% of them singletons. For this clone: Its matching antigen is unknown.

The sample consisted of naive CD4+ T cells from PBMCs. Stated subset: CD45RA+ positively selected. The source is a man aged 18 to 29 in good health. Some clones in this sample may be carry-over from other donors' samples. J is TRBJ2-7 and V is TRBV7-6; 8 nucleotides match TRBD1. The CDR3 nucleotides are TGTGCCAGCAGCTTAGAAGGGACAGGACTCTACGAGCAGTACTTC. This encodes CASSLEGTGLYEQYF.